Sequencing of this T cell receptor beta chain was carried out in a study of T cell clonality in common variable immunodeficiency. General study results and limits: Common variable immunodeficiency TCR beta sequences reportedly had fewer deletions and N-nucleotide insertions.

TCRdb keeps only in-frame clones here, not all; method: immunoSEQ multiplex PCR. Observed in the sample are 20,000 to 25,000 clones, none of them singletons. V was trimmed by 2 bases and J by 6 bases, leaving 16 bases between them. Germline loops: CDR1 MNHNS, CDR2 SASEGT. This CDR3 is built from 15 residues. This clone was detected many times. The antigen is unknown. The CDR3 extends 3 residues past the end of the read, so its final part is completed from the germline J gene. Caucasian heritage predominated among both patients and controls. The sequenced material came from peripheral blood mononuclear cells. This clonotype was obtained from a human donor with common variable immunodeficiency. The chain recombines TRBV6-1 with TRBJ2-5; weak D call: TRBD1 (6 bases). The CDR3 loop is CASSEIWGLRKTQYF. The sequenced part of the CDR3 DNA is TGTGCCAGCAGTGAAATTTGGGGGCTCAGGAAGACC.